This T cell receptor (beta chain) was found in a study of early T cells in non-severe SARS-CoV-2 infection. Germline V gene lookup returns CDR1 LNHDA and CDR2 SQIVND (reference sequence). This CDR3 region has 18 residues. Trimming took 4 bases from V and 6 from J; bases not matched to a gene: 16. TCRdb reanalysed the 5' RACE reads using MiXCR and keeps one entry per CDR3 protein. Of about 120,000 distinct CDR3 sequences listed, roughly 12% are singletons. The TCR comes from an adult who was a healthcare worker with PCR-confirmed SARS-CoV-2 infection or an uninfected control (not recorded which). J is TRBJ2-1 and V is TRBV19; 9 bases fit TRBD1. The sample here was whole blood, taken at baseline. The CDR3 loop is CASSTRKTWGQGTNEQFF. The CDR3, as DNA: TGTGCCAGTAGTACCCGAAAAACCTGGGGACAGGGAACCAATGAGCAGTTCTTC.